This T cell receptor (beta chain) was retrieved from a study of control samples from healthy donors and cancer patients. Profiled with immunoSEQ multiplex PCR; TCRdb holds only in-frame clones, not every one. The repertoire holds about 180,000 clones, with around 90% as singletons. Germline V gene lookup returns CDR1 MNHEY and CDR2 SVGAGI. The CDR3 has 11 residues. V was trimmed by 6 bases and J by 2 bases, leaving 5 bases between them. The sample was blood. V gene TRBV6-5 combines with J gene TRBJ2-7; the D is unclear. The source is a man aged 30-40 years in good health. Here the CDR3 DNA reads TGTGCCAGCAGGACGACCTACGAGCAGTACTTC. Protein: CASRTTYEQYF.